The next 19 T cell receptor beta chains were all read from a single sample in a study of control samples from healthy donors and cancer patients. Sequencing was performed with immunoSEQ multiplex PCR; in TCRdb, only in-frame clones are kept and a portion is missing. The data show some 130,000 clones, roughly 89% seen once. The sequenced material came from PBMCs. These receptors originate from a man over 45 with head and neck cancer.

With respect to this clone: The same CDR3 can be traced to other DNA sequences in this sample. The J gene is TRBJ2-5, the V gene TRBV18, with 8 bases aligning to TRBD2. Germline V gives CDR1 KGHSH, CDR2 LQKENI. The CDR3 totals 21 residues. The J segment lost 1 base and the V segment lost 2 bases, leaving 21 bases of the junction unmatched. CDR3 sequence (DNA): TGTGCCAGCTCACCAAGAAGTGTCGGACTAGCTGGCCCTCGGCCCCAAGAGACCCAGTACTTC. It is translated as CASSPRSVGLAGPRPQETQYF.

This rearrangement joins TRBV12-3 or TRBV12-4 to TRBJ1-4; TRBD1 aligns across 9 bases. The CDR3 is 12 residues long. Losses at the gene ends were 1 base for V and 13 bases for J; bases not matched to a gene: 1. In DNA form, the CDR3 reads TGTGCCAGCAGTTTAGAGGACAGGGGACTGTTTTTT. Encoded protein: CASSLEDRGLFF.

In the case of this clone: As the CDR3 is not closed by the conserved phenylalanine or tryptophan, this likely results from a read error. The limits of the CDR3 on the DNA are not certain, so only TCRdb's listed CDR3 is given. The chain joins TRBV21-1 to TRBJ2-3; the table calls TRBD2, which could not be checked here. TRBV21-1 is given as a pseudogene. With termini counted, the CDR3 has 12 amino acids. The CDR3 region is CASSSIAGIGFV.

The rearrangement uses TRBV6-2 or TRBV6-3 and TRBJ2-7, with 7 bases that match TRBD2. From germline, CDR1 is MNHEY and CDR2 SVGEGT. V was clipped by 0 bases and J by 5 bases; unmatched bases: 10. The CDR3 consists of 16 residues. The CDR3 DNA reads TGTGCCAGCAGTTACTCTGTCCAGCGGGAAGTACACGAGCAGTACTTC. As protein: CASSYSVQREVHEQYF.

V is TRBV28 and J is TRBJ1-4; 10 bases align to TRBD1. The V and J ends lost 4 bases and 6 bases, in that order; junction bases with no gene match: 2. This CDR3 has 14 residues. Germline V CDR1 and CDR2: MDHEN, SYDVKM. CDR3 loop: CASSYGTGDEKLFF. CDR3 bases: TGTGCCAGCAGTTACGGGACAGGGGATGAAAAACTGTTTTTT.

V gene TRBV28 combines with J gene TRBJ2-1; D remains unclear. Trimming removed 1 base from V and 4 bases from J, with 11 bases in between. Germline V gene lookup returns CDR1 MDHEN and CDR2 SYDVKM. The CDR3 is 15 amino acids. This chain's CDR3 is CASSLSGLLYNEQFF. For the CDR3, the DNA is TGTGCCAGCAGTTTATCTGGGCTCCTGTACAATGAGCAGTTCTTC.

The gene calls are TRBV19 and TRBJ1-2; TRBD1 agrees at 8 bases. The J segment lost 2 bases and the V segment lost 3 bases, leaving 2 bases of the junction unmatched. This CDR3 spans 14 amino acids. Looked up from germline, CDR1 is LNHDA and CDR2 is SQIVND (reference sequence). The CDR3 loop is CASSIGQGNYGYTF. The CDR3 region has the DNA TGTGCCAGTAGTATCGGACAGGGCAACTATGGCTACACCTTC. The complete variable domain, with remaining parts taken from reference TRBV19 and TRBJ1-2, reads DGGITQSPKYLFRKEGQNVTLSCEQNLNHDAMYWYRQDPGQGLRLIYYSQIVNDFQKGDIAEGYSVSREKKESFPLTVTSAQKNPTAFYLCASSIGQGNYGYTFGSGTRLTVV.

The V call is TRBV9, the J call TRBJ1-4; the D gene is possibly TRBD1 (6 bases). Per the germline V gene, CDR1 is SGDLS and CDR2 is YYNGEE. This CDR3 contains 15 residues. V lost 4 bases and J 4 bases, leaving 14 bases between the germline ends. The DNA of the CDR3 is TGTGCCAGCAGCCCCTCCCCAGGGGATAATGAAAAACTGTTTTTT. This gives the protein CASSPSPGDNEKLFF.

V gene TRBV7-9 combines with J gene TRBJ2-2; TRBD1 might be the D (5 bases). V lost 1 base and J 4 bases, leaving 13 bases between the germline ends. The CDR3 has 16 amino acids. Per germline, CDR1 SEHNR and CDR2 FQNEAQ (reference sequence). CDR3 in amino acids: CASSLVSGLSTGELFF. CDR3 DNA: TGTGCCAGCAGCTTAGTTTCAGGGTTAAGCACCGGGGAGCTGTTTTTT.

V and J are TRBV6-5 and TRBJ1-1; no clear D. This CDR3 region has 12 residues. Germline lookup yields CDR1 MNHEY and CDR2 SVGAGI. V was cut by 0 bases and J by 8 bases, with 7 bases left in between. This chain's CDR3 is CASSYSSGEAFF. CDR3 in DNA: TGTGCCAGCAGTTACTCGAGCGGGGAAGCTTTCTTT.

This clone was counted once. V and J are TRBV4-1 and TRBJ2-7; either TRBD1 or TRBD2 may fit D (6 bases each). This CDR3 is 15 amino acids long. V lost 3 bases to trimming and J lost 3 bases, with 15 bases between them. CDR1 is MGHRA, CDR2 YSYEKL, per germline. CDR3 loop: CASSQGGTRGYEQYF. The CDR3 DNA is TGCGCCAGCAGCCAGGGCGGGACAAGAGGCTACGAGCAGTACTTC.

The chain combines TRBV19 with TRBJ2-1; 7 bases match TRBD2. CDR3 length equals 18 residues. With 7 bases clipped from V and 1 base from J, the junction kept 16 bases outside the gene matches. Germline assignment: CDR1 LNHDA and CDR2 SQIVND (reference sequence). CDR3 nucleotide sequence: TGTGCCAGTACCACGGGGGGATTTCCTGCACTTTCCTACAATGAGCAGTTCTTC. It yields the protein CASTTGGFPALSYNEQFF.

The J gene is TRBJ2-1, the V gene TRBV30, with D unresolved. Trimming left V 6 bases short and J 8 bases short, with 8 bases between. The CDR3 is 10 residues long. CDR1 GTSNPN and CDR2 SVGIG come from the germline V gene (reference sequence). The CDR3 sequence is CACGDYEQFF. Here the CDR3 DNA reads TGTGCCTGCGGTGATTATGAGCAGTTCTTC.

This chain uses TRBV19 with TRBJ1-2; no clear D. V dropped 6 bases and J dropped 5 bases, with 16 bases sitting between them. The CDR3 is 14 amino acids. Germline-derived CDR1 and CDR2 are LNHDA and SQIVND (reference sequence). The CDR3 spells CASSLGGRDYGYTF. The CDR3 DNA reads TGTGCCAGTAGCCTCGGAGGGCGGGATTATGGCTACACCTTC.

The count of this clone is one. The V gene is TRBV11-3, the J gene TRBJ2-3; a possible D gene is TRBD2 (6 bases). Germline assignment: CDR1 SGHNT and CDR2 YENEEA. CDR3 length: 15 residues. Deletions cut 5 bases from V and 0 bases from J, with 12 bases between. The CDR3 bases are TGTGCCAGCAGCCTCCAAAGCGGGAGCACAGATACGCAGTATTTT. Translating gives CASSLQSGSTDTQYF.

This clone was recorded many times. This chain uses TRBV7-2 with TRBJ2-7, with 7 nucleotides matching TRBD2. This CDR3 is 15 amino acids long. Germline V gives CDR1 SGHTA, CDR2 FQGNSA. The V gene end was trimmed by 3 bases and the J gene end by 3 bases; junction bases not matched to a gene: 8. CDR3 in DNA: TGTGCCAGCAGCTTCAACGGACTAGGAAGCTACGAGCAGTACTTC. It specifies CASSFNGLGSYEQYF.

There are a few counts of this clone. The chain employs TRBV18 and TRBJ2-7; 8 bases are shared with TRBD1. Germline trimming cut 6 bases from V and 5 bases from J; bases unmatched to any gene: 12. The germline V gene has CDR1 KGHSH and CDR2 LQKENI. The CDR3 extends over 15 amino acids. The DNA for the CDR3 is TGTGCCAGCTCCCCCCCATCAGGACAGGGCCACGAGCAGTACTTC. Residues: CASSPPSGQGHEQYF.

The V gene is TRBV6-5, the J gene TRBJ1-1, with D unresolved. Germline V gene sequence: CDR1 MNHEY, CDR2 SVGAGI. V was pared by 7 bases and J by 4 bases, with 13 bases between. This CDR3 comprises 13 residues. CDR3 amino acids: CASNRGRVTEAFF. CDR3 nucleotide sequence: TGTGCCAGCAACCGAGGACGGGTCACTGAAGCTTTCTTT.

This clone was found once. The chain's CDR3 is CASSLSEPGQAPYNEQFF. CDR3 sequence (DNA): TGTGCCAGCAGTTTATCAGAGCCGGGACAGGCCCCCTACAATGAGCAGTTCTTC. The chain joins TRBV27 to TRBJ2-1; TRBD1 agrees at 8 bases. With 0 bases clipped from V and 2 bases from J, the junction kept 9 bases outside the gene matches. CDR1 and CDR2 from the germline V gene are MNHEY and SMNVEV (reference sequence). The CDR3 consists of 18 residues.